This T cell receptor (beta chain) was identified in a study of CD8 T cells in ankylosing spondylitis. Study-level points and caveats: Disease-linked clones, CD8+, were relatively rare in peripheral blood.

This CDR3 spans 20 amino acids. Germline V gives CDR1 SGHVS, CDR2 FNYEAQ. The V segment lost 5 bases and the J segment 0 bases; nucleotides outside the gene matches: 19. Concerning this clonotype itself: Its antigen remains unknown.

Quantitative molecular-barcoded 5'-RACE generated the TCR beta libraries. One entry per CDR3 protein results from TCRdb running MiXCR on the 5' RACE reads. The sample has 300,000 to 350,000 distinct CDR3 sequences; approximately 10% are singletons. Sequenced: blood, either unsorted or a sorted T cell fraction (not recorded which). This clonotype was obtained from a female donor with ankylosing spondylitis or in good health (not recorded which). The chain links TRBV7-6 to TRBJ2-1, with 7 bases lining up with TRBD1. The CDR3 here is CASSLILPDRFPSSYNEQFF. The CDR3 DNA reads as TGTGCCAGCAGCCTTATTCTCCCGGACAGGTTCCCCAGCTCCTACAATGAGCAGTTCTTC. The full variable domain, in which reference TRBV7-6 and TRBJ2-1 provide the parts outside the CDR3, is GAGVSQSPRYKVTKRGQDVALRCDPISGHVSLYWYRQALGQGPEFLTYFNYEAQQDKSGLPNDRFSAERPEGSISTLTIQRTEQRDSAMYRCASSLILPDRFPSSYNEQFFGPGTRLTVL.